The 10 T cell receptor beta chains below come from one sample, sequenced in a study of T cell changes during pregnancy in multiple sclerosis. The method was immunoSEQ multiplex PCR; TCRdb's version includes in-frame clones alone and lacks a portion of them. The repertoire consists of 35,000 to 55,000 clones, with less than 95% occurring once and the leading ten covering 0.52%. The source material was CD4+ T cells from peripheral blood mononuclear cells, sampled in the third trimester of pregnancy. The receptors shown here come from a female donor with multiple sclerosis, enrolled in a pregnancy study.

The chain is built from TRBV19 and TRBJ1-2; 7 positions agree with TRBD1. This CDR3 region has 14 residues. V was clipped by 8 bases and J by 0 bases; unmatched bases: 6. Germline loops: CDR1 LNHDA, CDR2 SQIVND (reference sequence). The CDR3 sequence: CASQQGTANYGYTF. The CDR3, as DNA: TGTGCCAGTCAACAGGGGACTGCTAACTATGGCTACACCTTC.

V usage is TRBV18 and J usage is TRBJ2-2; TRBD1 matches at 7 bases. Germline V lookup: CDR1 KGHSH, CDR2 LQKENI. The trim removed 3 bases at V and 3 bases at J, leaving 4 bases unmatched. This CDR3 has 15 amino acids. In DNA form, the CDR3 reads TGTGCCAGCTCACCGACAGGGATGGACACCGGGGAGCTGTTTTTT. It is translated as CASSPTGMDTGELFF.

V is TRBV27 and J is TRBJ1-5, with TRBD1 matching 9 bases. V lost 4 bases, J lost 3 bases, and 4 bases stayed unmatched. CDR3 length: 15 amino acids. Germline lookup yields CDR1 MNHEY and CDR2 SMNVEV (reference sequence). The CDR3 DNA reads TGTGCCAGCAGTTCGGACAGGGGACACAATCAGCCCCAGCATTTT. Translation gives CASSSDRGHNQPQHF.

The chain employs TRBV6-5 and TRBJ1-6, with 11 bases fitting TRBD1. Germline-derived CDR1 and CDR2 are MNHEY and SVGAGI. The J segment lost 6 bases and the V segment lost 6 bases, leaving 4 bases of the junction unmatched. CDR3 length: 15 residues. CDR3 loop: CASSPDRGLNSPLHF. The DNA of the CDR3 is TGTGCCAGCAGCCCGGACAGGGGGCTTAATTCACCCCTCCACTTT.

The chain joins TRBV10-3 to TRBJ2-4; 7 bases line up with TRBD2. V dropped 10 bases and J dropped 6; count of bases not matched to a gene: 6. CDR1 and CDR2 (germline): ENHRY, SYGVKD. The CDR3 runs to 12 residues. CDR3 DNA sequence: TGTGCCACCGCCAGGGAGGGAAACATTCAGTACTTC. Its translation: CATAREGNIQYF.

This sequence joins TRBV18 and TRBJ1-5; no clear D gene. The CDR3 covers 14 residues. The V and J ends lost 5 bases and 2 bases respectively, with 10 bases between them. The germline gives CDR1 KGHSH, CDR2 LQKENI. CDR3 sequence: CASSSYEGNQPQHF. The CDR3 DNA reads TGTGCCAGCTCATCCTACGAGGGCAATCAGCCCCAGCATTTT. Filled out from reference TRBV18 and TRBJ1-5, the complete variable domain reads NAGVMQNPRHLVRRRGQEARLRCSPMKGHSHVYWYRQLPEEGLKFMVYLQKENIIDESGMPKERFSAEFPKEGPSILRIQQVVRGDSAAYFCASSSYEGNQPQHFGDGTRLSIL.

V is TRBV18 and J is TRBJ1-3; the match to TRBD1 covers 11 bases. This CDR3 spans 16 amino acids. Germline V gives CDR1 KGHSH, CDR2 LQKENI. J gave up 0 bases and V 5 bases, and 3 bases lay outside the gene matches. CDR3 protein: CASSTGTGGSGNTIYF. The CDR3 DNA reads TGTGCCAGCTCAACCGGGACAGGGGGCTCTGGAAACACCATATATTTT. The full variable domain, with the rest looked up from reference TRBV18 and TRBJ1-3, is NAGVMQNPRHLVRRRGQEARLRCSPMKGHSHVYWYRQLPEEGLKFMVYLQKENIIDESGMPKERFSAEFPKEGPSILRIQQVVRGDSAAYFCASSTGTGGSGNTIYFGEGSWLTVV.

The chain employs TRBV7-3 and TRBJ1-3; weak D call: TRBD1 (5 bases). V shed 11 bases and J shed 2 bases, with 16 bases lying between them. The CDR3 sequence is 14 residues long. The germline gives CDR1 SGHTA, CDR2 FQGTGA. CDR3 in DNA: TGTGCCGCAATACACAGGTTAACTGGAAACACCATATATTTT. It yields the protein CAAIHRLTGNTIYF.

This chain connects TRBV5-6 to TRBJ2-7, with 12 bases aligning to TRBD2. This CDR3 has 15 amino acids. V trimming: 2 bases; J trimming: 6 bases; junction bases outside the gene matches: 6. Per germline, CDR1 SGHDT and CDR2 YYEEEE. The CDR3 bases are TGTGCCAGCAGCTTAACGGGACTAGCGGGTGGCGAGCAGTACTTC. Its protein is CASSLTGLAGGEQYF.

The chain carries TRBV10-3 and TRBJ2-3; 10 bases fit TRBD2. The CDR3 spans 14 residues. J was trimmed by 4 bases and V by 8 bases; bases with no gene match: 6. Germline V CDR1 and CDR2: ENHRY, SYGVKD. The CDR3 nucleotides are TGTGCCATCGGACTAGCGGCGACTCCAGATACGCAGTATTTT. Translated, it gives CAIGLAATPDTQYF.